This T cell receptor beta chain is from a study of T cell repertoires in cytomegalovirus infection. On the study more broadly: Selection of CMV epitopes for the study included recently identified HLA-C-restricted and well-studied HLA-B-restricted ones.

Looked up from germline, CDR1 is LNHDA and CDR2 is SQIVND (reference sequence). The CDR3 spans 15 residues. Losses at the gene ends were 7 bases for V and 7 bases for J; bases not matched to a gene: 12. TCRdb redid the calling of the reads with MiXCR, one entry per CDR3 protein. The sample contains about 900,000 distinct CDR3 sequences, around a third of which appear only once. Note on this clonotype: No antigen is known for it.

The study's findings and limits: Across the ex vivo response, the dominant clonotypes were HLA-C-restricted CMV-specific TCR beta clonotypes. Identification of carriers of CMV plus the relevant HLA was performed using cumulative public TCR beta family frequency.

The receptor's source is a human donor in good health (CMV status not recorded). Some clones in this sample may be carry-over from other donors' samples. The V gene is TRBV19, the J gene TRBJ1-5; 8 bases are a match to TRBD1. The material was cultured CD8+ T cells from PBMCs, obtained from culture after CMV antigen stimulation. The CDR3 bases are TGTGCCAGTATCTCAACAGGACAGGGAAGACAGCCCCAGCATTTT. Protein: CASISTGQGRQPQHF. The full variable domain, in which reference TRBV19 and TRBJ1-5 provide the parts outside the CDR3, is DGGITQSPKYLFRKEGQNVTLSCEQNLNHDAMYWYRQDPGQGLRLIYYSQIVNDFQKGDIAEGYSVSREKKESFPLTVTSAQKNPTAFYLCASISTGQGRQPQHFGDGTRLSIL.